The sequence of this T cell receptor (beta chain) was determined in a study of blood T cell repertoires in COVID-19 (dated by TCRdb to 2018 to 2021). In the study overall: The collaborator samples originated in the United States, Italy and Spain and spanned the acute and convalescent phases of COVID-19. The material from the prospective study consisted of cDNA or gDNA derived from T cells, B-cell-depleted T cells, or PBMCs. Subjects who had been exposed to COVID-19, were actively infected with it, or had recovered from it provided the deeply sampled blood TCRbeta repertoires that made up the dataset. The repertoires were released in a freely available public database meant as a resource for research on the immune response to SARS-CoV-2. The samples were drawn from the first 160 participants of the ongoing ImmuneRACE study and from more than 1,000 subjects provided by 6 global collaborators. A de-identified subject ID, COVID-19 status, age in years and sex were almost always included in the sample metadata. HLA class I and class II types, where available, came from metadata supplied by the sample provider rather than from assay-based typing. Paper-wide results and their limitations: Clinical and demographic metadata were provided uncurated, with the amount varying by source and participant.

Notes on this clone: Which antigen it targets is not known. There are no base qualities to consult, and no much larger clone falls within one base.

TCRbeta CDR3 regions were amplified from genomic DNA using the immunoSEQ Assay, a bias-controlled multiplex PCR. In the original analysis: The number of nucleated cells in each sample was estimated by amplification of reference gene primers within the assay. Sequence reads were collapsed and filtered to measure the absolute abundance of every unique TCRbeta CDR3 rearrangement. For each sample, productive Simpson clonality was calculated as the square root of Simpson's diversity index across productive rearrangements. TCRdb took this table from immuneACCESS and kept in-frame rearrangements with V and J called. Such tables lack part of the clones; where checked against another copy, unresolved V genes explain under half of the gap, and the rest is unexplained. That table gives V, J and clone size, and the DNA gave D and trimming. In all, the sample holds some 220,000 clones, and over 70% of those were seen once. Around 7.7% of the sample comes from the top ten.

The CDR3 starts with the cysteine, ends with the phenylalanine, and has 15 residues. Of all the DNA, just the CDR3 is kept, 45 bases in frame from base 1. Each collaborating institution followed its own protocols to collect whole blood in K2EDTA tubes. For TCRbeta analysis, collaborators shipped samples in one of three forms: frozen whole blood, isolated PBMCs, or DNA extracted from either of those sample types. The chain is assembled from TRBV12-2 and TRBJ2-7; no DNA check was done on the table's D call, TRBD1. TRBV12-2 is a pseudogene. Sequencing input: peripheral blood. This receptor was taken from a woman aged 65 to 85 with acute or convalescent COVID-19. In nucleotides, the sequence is TGTGCAAGTCGCTGGCCGGGACAGGGTATCTACGAGCAGTACTTC. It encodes CASRWPGQGIYEQYF.